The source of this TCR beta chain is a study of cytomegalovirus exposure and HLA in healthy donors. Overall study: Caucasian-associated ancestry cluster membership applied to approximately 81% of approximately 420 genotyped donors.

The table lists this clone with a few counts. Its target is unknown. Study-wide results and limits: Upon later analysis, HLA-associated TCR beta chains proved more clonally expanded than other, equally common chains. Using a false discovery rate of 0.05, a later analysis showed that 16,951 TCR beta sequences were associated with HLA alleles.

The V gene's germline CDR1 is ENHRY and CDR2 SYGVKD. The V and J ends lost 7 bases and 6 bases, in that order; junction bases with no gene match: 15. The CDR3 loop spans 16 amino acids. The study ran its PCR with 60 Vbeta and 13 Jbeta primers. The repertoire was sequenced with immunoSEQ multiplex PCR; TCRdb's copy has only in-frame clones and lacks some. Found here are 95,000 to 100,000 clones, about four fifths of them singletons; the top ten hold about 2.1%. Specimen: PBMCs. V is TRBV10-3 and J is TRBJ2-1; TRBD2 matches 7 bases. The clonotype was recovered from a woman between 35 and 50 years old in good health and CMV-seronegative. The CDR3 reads CAITPTGGLPTNEQFF. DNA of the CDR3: TGTGCCATCACTCCGACCGGGGGACTACCCACCAATGAGCAGTTCTTC.